This is a list of T cell receptor beta chains from one sample in a study of cytomegalovirus exposure and HLA in healthy donors. The repertoire was sequenced with immunoSEQ multiplex PCR; TCRdb's copy has only in-frame clones and lacks some. The sample gives 150,000 to 200,000 clones, about 72% of which show up once; about 1.3% is in the top ten. The sequenced sample was PBMCs. These receptor sequences come from a male donor in good health and CMV-seronegative. Each CDR3 is given with its conserved first and last residue. The D gene is left open where the match is weak. Not all rows give a size; the values are once, few, many and, for expanded clones, a class.

J gene,D gene,V gene,clone size,CDR3 protein,CDR3 DNA
TRBJ1-1,TRBD1,TRBV5-6,.,CASSFFTGQGGEAFF,TGTGCCAGCAGCTTTTTCACCGGACAGGGGGGTGAAGCTTTCTTT
TRBJ1-2,.,TRBV6-1,.,CASSEVDSYGYTF,TGTGCCAGCAGTGAAGTTGACAGCTATGGCTACACCTTC
TRBJ2-7,.,TRBV25-1,.,CASSALQGSEQYF,TGTGCCAGCAGTGCTCTACAGGGATCCGAGCAGTACTTC
TRBJ2-1,TRBD2,TRBV11-2,.,CASSWTSGRANEQFF,TGTGCCAGCAGCTGGACTAGCGGGAGGGCAAATGAGCAGTTCTTC
TRBJ2-3,TRBD2,TRBV5-1,once,CASSFSGGSTDTQYF,TGCGCCAGCAGCTTTAGCGGGGGGAGCACAGATACGCAGTATTTT
TRBJ2-2,.,TRBV4-3,once,CASSQDWGDTGELFF,TGCGCCAGCAGCCAAGATTGGGGGGACACCGGGGAGCTGTTTTTT
TRBJ2-7,TRBD2,TRBV4-1,.,CASSQEVSGGSYEQYF,TGCGCCAGCAGCCAAGAAGTAAGCGGGGGTTCCTACGAGCAGTACTTC
TRBJ2-7,TRBD2,TRBV7-2,.,CASSPLLAGGEQYF,TGTGCCAGCAGCCCTCTTTTAGCGGGGGGTGAGCAGTACTTC
TRBJ1-1,.,TRBV9,.,CASSVGGQLNTEAFF,TGTGCCAGCAGCGTAGGGGGACAATTGAACACTGAAGCTTTCTTT
TRBJ2-7,TRBD1,TRBV18,.,CASSPGQAQYF,TGTGCCAGCTCACCCGGACAGGCCCAGTACTTC
TRBJ1-1,.,TRBV11-1,.,CASSFKGDTEAFF,TGTGCCAGCAGCTTTAAGGGGGACACTGAAGCTTTCTTT
TRBJ2-6,.,TRBV18,once,CASSPRVSGANVLTF,TGTGCCAGCTCGCCTAGAGTATCTGGGGCCAACGTCCTGACTTTC
TRBJ1-1,.,TRBV5-1,.,CASSSRPAGGDTEAFF,TGCGCCAGCAGCTCCCGGCCAGCGGGGGGGGACACTGAAGCTTTCTTT
TRBJ2-5,.,TRBV4-2,.,CASSQEGRLANQETQYF,TGTGCCAGCAGCCAAGAAGGTCGGCTAGCCAACCAAGAGACCCAGTACTTC
TRBJ2-3,TRBD1,TRBV27,.,CASRPRDRGTDTQYF,TGTGCCAGCCGCCCCCGGGACAGGGGAACAGATACGCAGTATTTT
TRBJ1-5,.,TRBV6-1,few,CASGIQGGNQPQHF,TGTGCCAGCGGAATACAGGGTGGAAATCAGCCCCAGCATTTT
TRBJ2-7,TRBD2,TRBV28,few,CASSLRGVYEQYF,TGTGCCAGCAGTTTACGGGGGGTCTACGAGCAGTACTTC
TRBJ1-2,.,TRBV27,.,CASSYRQGQGGYTF,TGTGCCAGCAGTTATCGCCAGGGGCAGGGTGGCTACACCTTC
TRBJ1-5,.,TRBV2,.,CASSEGPLNQPQHF,TGTGCCAGCAGTGAGGGGCCCCTCAATCAGCCCCAGCATTTT
TRBJ2-5,TRBD2,TRBV5-1,few,CASSLDASGPVETQYF,TGCGCCAGCAGCTTGGATGCTAGCGGCCCGGTAGAGACCCAGTACTTC
TRBJ2-3,TRBD1,TRBV7-2,.,CASSFRQGTDTQYF,TGTGCCAGCAGCTTCAGACAGGGTACAGATACGCAGTATTTT
TRBJ1-1,.,TRBV6-5,.,CASSYSVEITEAFF,TGTGCCAGCAGTTACTCGGTAGAGATCACTGAAGCTTTCTTT
TRBJ2-6,TRBD2,TRBV10-3,.,CAISEFKPGLAGAGANVLTF,TGTGCCATCAGTGAGTTCAAACCGGGACTAGCGGGGGCTGGGGCCAACGTCCTGACTTTC
TRBJ2-3,TRBD2,TRBV30,.,CAWSIPAGGADTQYF,TGTGCCTGGAGTATCCCAGCGGGAGGAGCAGATACGCAGTATTTT
TRBJ1-2,.,TRBV5-6,.,CASRPRIVNYGYTF,TGTGCCAGCAGGCCTAGAATCGTTAACTATGGCTACACCTTC
TRBJ1-2,.,TRBV29-1,.,CSVDLGQAAGYTF,TGCAGCGTTGACCTGGGGCAGGCCGCTGGCTACACCTTC
TRBJ1-1,.,TRBV7-9,.,CASSHNAGTEAFF,TGTGCCAGCAGCCACAATGCGGGCACTGAAGCTTTCTTT
TRBJ1-2,.,TRBV7-8,.,CASSPGGSGLHLIGYTF,TGTGCCAGCAGCCCCGGGGGGTCGGGTCTTCATTTAATCGGCTACACCTTC
TRBJ1-2,.,TRBV7-2,.,CASSLVPTVANGYTF,TGTGCCAGCAGCTTAGTACCGACAGTTGCGAACGGCTACACCTTC
TRBJ2-5,.,TRBV7-9,.,CASRQGFGETQYF,TGTGCCAGCAGACAGGGTTTCGGAGAGACCCAGTACTTC
TRBJ1-3,.,TRBV6-6,.,CASSYSQGPGNTIYF,TGTGCCAGCAGTTATTCACAGGGCCCTGGAAACACCATATATTTT
TRBJ2-1,.,TRBV9,.,CASEGVNNEQFF,TGTGCCAGTGAGGGAGTTAACAATGAGCAGTTCTTC
TRBJ1-5,.,TRBV7-2,.,CASSLAQVDQPQHF,TGTGCCAGCAGCTTAGCGCAGGTAGATCAGCCCCAGCATTTT
TRBJ2-7,.,TRBV11-2,once,CASSLNRDSRYEQYF,TGTGCCAGCAGCCTCAACCGGGATTCCAGGTACGAGCAGTACTTC
TRBJ2-6,.,TRBV9,few,CASSVQGSGANVLTF,TGTGCCAGCAGCGTACAGGGGTCTGGGGCCAACGTCCTGACTTTC
TRBJ1-1,TRBD1,TRBV6-6,few,CASSYPTGLHTEAFF,TGTGCCAGCAGTTACCCGACAGGGCTGCACACTGAAGCTTTCTTT
TRBJ2-1,.,TRBV11-3,.,CASSFRETDYNEQFF,TGTGCCAGCAGCTTCCGGGAGACCGATTACAATGAGCAGTTCTTC
TRBJ2-1,TRBD2,TRBV19,.,CASSDPSGRAVGEQFF,TGTGCCAGTAGTGACCCTAGCGGGAGGGCCGTCGGTGAGCAGTTCTTC
TRBJ2-1,TRBD2,TRBV15,.,CATSRDSASGSLEQFF,TGTGCCACCAGCAGAGATTCGGCTAGCGGGAGTCTTGAGCAGTTCTTC
TRBJ1-2,TRBD1,TRBV5-6,.,CASSLGQGSRGYTF,TGTGCCAGCAGCTTGGGACAGGGCTCTAGAGGCTACACCTTC
TRBJ1-5,.,TRBV5-1,.,CASSFGGGLHQPQHF,TGCGCCAGCAGCTTCGGGGGGGGCCTCCATCAGCCCCAGCATTTT
TRBJ2-3,.,TRBV11-2,.,CASSLVSGVLEDTQYF,TGTGCCAGCAGCTTAGTCTCCGGGGTCTTGGAAGATACGCAGTATTTT
TRBJ2-7,TRBD2,TRBV5-4,.,CASSRGGSGAGFNEQYF,TGTGCCAGCAGCCGGGGAGGCTCGGGAGCGGGGTTCAACGAGCAGTACTTC
TRBJ2-3,TRBD2,TRBV30,.,CAWRRLAGGLDTQYF,TGTGCCTGGCGAAGATTAGCGGGAGGGCTTGATACGCAGTATTTT
TRBJ2-5,TRBD2,TRBV7-8,.,CASAGGSETQYF,TGTGCCAGCGCGGGGGGTTCCGAGACCCAGTACTTC
TRBJ2-3,.,TRBV10-3,.,CAISADFTDTQYF,TGTGCCATCTCGGCGGACTTCACAGATACGCAGTATTTT
TRBJ1-4,.,TRBV6-1,.,CASGSDRRHEKLFF,TGTGCCAGCGGGTCGGACAGAAGACATGAAAAACTGTTTTTT
TRBJ1-1,.,TRBV7-2,.,CASSLGTLNTEAFF,TGTGCCAGCAGCTTAGGGACACTGAACACTGAAGCTTTCTTT
TRBJ1-5,.,TRBV2,.,CASSSPAAGINQPQHF,TGTGCCAGCTCATCGCCCGCCGCGGGGATCAATCAGCCCCAGCATTTT
TRBJ2-7,TRBD1,TRBV10-3,.,CAISTGTGTSYEQYF,TGTGCCATCAGCACCGGGACAGGAACTTCCTACGAGCAGTACTTC
TRBJ2-3,.,TRBV13,.,CASGTSLIAGALADTQYF,TGTGCCAGCGGGACTTCACTGATCGCCGGAGCTTTGGCAGATACGCAGTATTTT
TRBJ2-7,.,TRBV13,.,CASSPTLANYEQYF,TGTGCCAGCAGCCCTACTCTAGCGAACTACGAGCAGTACTTC
TRBJ1-2,.,TRBV6-5,.,CASSYSTGGNYGYTF,TGTGCCAGCAGTTACTCGACGGGGGGGAACTATGGCTACACCTTC
TRBJ2-7,TRBD2,TRBV7-8,.,CASSLAGGPYEQYF,TGTGCCAGCAGCTTAGCGGGAGGGCCCTACGAGCAGTACTTC
TRBJ2-3,.,TRBV5-4,.,CASSLDQRVTDTQYF,TGTGCCAGCAGCTTGGACCAGCGGGTCACAGATACGCAGTATTTT